This TCR beta chain was recorded in a study of blood T cell repertoires in COVID-19. Study context: Spain, Italy and the United States supplied samples that represented acute and convalescent COVID-19. Nucleic acid was either cDNA or gDNA, and it came from T cells, B-cell-depleted T cells, or PBMCs.

Authors' data handling: Scientists estimated how many nucleated cells there were by amplifying reference gene primers. Using immunoSEQ multiplex PCR, the repertoire was profiled, and TCRdb retains in-frame clones only, with some absent. The V and J calls and clone size were taken over from that table, and D and trimming were inferred from the DNA. The sample carries around 79,000 clones, 88% recorded once. Losses at the gene ends were 4 bases for V and 6 bases for J; bases not matched to a gene: 10. CDR3 length equals 16 residues. Germline-derived CDR1 and CDR2 are MGHRA and YSYEKL. Specimen: peripheral blood. The chain recombines TRBV4-1 with TRBJ2-1; 9 positions match TRBD2. This TCR was sampled from a human donor in a cohort sampled during active COVID-19. CDR3 in DNA: TGCGCCAGCAGCCCTCTGCGGGGGGGCCTCGTCAATGAGCAGTTCTTC. This codes for CASSPLRGGLVNEQFF.